Listed below are T cell receptor beta chains from one sample, sequenced in a study of brain T cells in children with intractable seizures. TCRdb's copy holds only in-frame clones and misses some; the assay was immunoSEQ multiplex PCR. Seen here are approximately 330,000 clones, nearly 95% observed once, and the top ten hold under 7%. Specimen: peripheral blood, collected 4 to 5 months after surgery. Every receptor here comes from a boy in the first two years of life with tuberous sclerosis and intractable seizures. Both conserved end residues are part of each CDR3. D genes are given only for firm matches. Clone size is shown for a subset of rows, as once, few, many or a class of expanded clone.

TRBV5-4	TRBD1	NA	TRBJ1-1	TGTGCCAGCAGCCCGACAGGGTTGGAAGCTTTCTTT	CASSPTGLEAFF
TRBV28	NA	NA	TRBJ1-1	TGTGCCAGCAGCCCCGCGGGCGGGGGGTCAGGTGCTTTCTTT	CASSPAGGGSGAFF
TRBV29-1	TRBD1	NA	TRBJ2-7	TGCAGCGCTGGGACAGGGGATTTATACGAGCAGTACTTC	CSAGTGDLYEQYF
TRBV19	NA	NA	TRBJ1-5	TGTGCCAGTAGTAGAGAACAGGGTATCAGCAATCAGCCCCAGCATTTT	CASSREQGISNQPQHF
TRBV6-5	TRBD1	NA	TRBJ2-7	TGTGCCAGCAGTACCGGGACAGCCACCTACGAGCAGTACTTC	CASSTGTATYEQYF
TRBV7-9	TRBD1	NA	TRBJ2-7	TGTGCCAGCAGCCAGGGGGATGAGCAGTACTTC	CASSQGDEQYF
TRBV29-1	NA	once	TRBJ1-1	TGCAGCGTTGTAGGCAGGGTTGGTACTGAAGCTTTCTTT	CSVVGRVGTEAFF
TRBV5-4	NA	NA	TRBJ1-2	TGTGCCAGCAGCCTGGACAGAGTCTATGGCTACACCTTC	CASSLDRVYGYTF
TRBV21-1	NA	NA	TRBJ2-1	TGTGCCAGCAGCAAATGCGGGGGGACACTAGATGAGCAGTTCTTC	CASSKCGGTLDEQFF
TRBV5-1	NA	NA	TRBJ2-7	TGCGCCAGCAGCTTGGAAGTGACTCTCTCCTACGAGCAGTACTTC	CASSLEVTLSYEQYF
TRBV12-3/TRBV12-4	NA	NA	TRBJ2-5	TGTGCCAGCAGTGGGGGGACAGCCCAGTACTTC	CASSGGTAQYF
TRBV2	NA	NA	TRBJ1-3	TGTGCCAGCAGTGGGGTTTCTGGAAACACCATATATTTT	CASSGVSGNTIYF
TRBV30	NA	NA	TRBJ2-3	TGTGCCTGGAGTATTATCGGGAGCACAGATACGCAGTATTTT	CAWSIIGSTDTQYF
TRBV6-2/TRBV6-3	NA	NA	TRBJ2-5	TGTGCCAGCAGTTACTCGGGCATACAAGAGACCCAGTACTTC	CASSYSGIQETQYF
TRBV19	NA	NA	TRBJ1-1	TGTGCCAGTAGTGCCCAGATCAGGGGAATGAACACTGAAGCTTTCTTT	CASSAQIRGMNTEAFF
TRBV10-2	NA	NA	TRBJ1-5	TGCGCCAGCAGTGGTGGGGGTACGGGCAATCAGCCCCAGCATTTT	CASSGGGTGNQPQHF
TRBV4-1	TRBD2	NA	TRBJ2-3	TGCGCCAGCAGCCAAGAAAGCGGGAGGGTTCGATACACAGATACGCAGTATTTT	CASSQESGRVRYTDTQYF
TRBV13	TRBD2	NA	TRBJ2-1	TGTGCCAGCAGCTTGGAGCGGGGCCTGGTGTTCTTC	CASSLERGLVFF
TRBV30	NA	NA	TRBJ2-2	TGTGCCTGGAGTCCGCATTCCGGGGAGCTGTTTTTT	CAWSPHSGELFF
TRBV24-1	TRBD2	NA	TRBJ2-3	TGTGCCACCAGTGATCCGACTAGCGGGAGGCCCGGAGATACGCAGTATTTT	CATSDPTSGRPGDTQYF
TRBV12-3/TRBV12-4	NA	few	TRBJ1-1	TGTGCCAGCAGTTTATGGGAGAACACTGAAGCTTTCTTT	CASSLWENTEAFF
TRBV10-2	NA	NA	TRBJ1-1	TGCGCCAGCAGCCCAGACAGATTTATGAACACTGAAGCTTTCTTT	CASSPDRFMNTEAFF
TRBV4-1	TRBD1	NA	TRBJ1-5	TGCGCCAGCAGCCAGCGGACAGGGCCTAGCAATCAGCCCCAGCATTTT	CASSQRTGPSNQPQHF
TRBV19	NA	once	TRBJ2-3	TGTGCCAGTAAAAAGGGACACCCCACAGATACGCAGTATTTT	CASKKGHPTDTQYF
TRBV11-1	NA	NA	TRBJ1-1	TGTGCCAGCAGCTTTGAGAACACTGAAGCTTTCTTT	CASSFENTEAFF
TRBV10-2	NA	NA	TRBJ1-2	TGCGCCAGCAGTGAGTCTCGGGGGGGGAACTATGGCTACACCTTC	CASSESRGGNYGYTF
TRBV12-3/TRBV12-4	TRBD1	once	TRBJ2-3	TGTGCCAGCAGGGGACAGGGCACAGATACGCAGTATTTT	CASRGQGTDTQYF
TRBV9	NA	NA	TRBJ1-1	TGTGCCAGCAGCGTAGGACAGAAGAACACTGAAGCTTTCTTT	CASSVGQKNTEAFF
TRBV7-2	TRBD2	NA	TRBJ2-1	TGTGCCAGCAGCTTAGGGACTAGCGGGGGGCCCAATGAGCAGTTCTTC	CASSLGTSGGPNEQFF
TRBV28	NA	NA	TRBJ1-1	TGTGCCAGCAGTTTGCGGGCACTGAACACTGAAGCTTTCTTT	CASSLRALNTEAFF
TRBV5-6	TRBD2	NA	TRBJ2-1	TGTGCCAGCAGCTTGTACCTAGGGGCGGGAGGGATTTACAATGAGCAGTTCTTC	CASSLYLGAGGIYNEQFF
TRBV5-1	TRBD2	NA	TRBJ2-1	TGCGCCAGTAGGACTAGCGGGAGGGCCGATAGCTACAATGAGCAGTTCTTC	CASRTSGRADSYNEQFF
TRBV19	NA	NA	TRBJ1-1	TGTGCCAGTAGTCCACTGGGAACAGTGAACACTGAAGCTTTCTTT	CASSPLGTVNTEAFF
TRBV5-8	NA	few	TRBJ1-1	TGTGCCAGCAGCCCCGGACTGTCGAACACTGAAGCTTTCTTT	CASSPGLSNTEAFF
TRBV6-5	NA	NA	TRBJ1-1	TGTGCCAGCGCGACAGGCGTGAACACTGAAGCTTTCTTT	CASATGVNTEAFF
TRBV5-8	NA	once	TRBJ2-1	TGTGCCAGCACCCCATTTCCCATGACAGCCACCTACAATGAGCAGTTCTTC	CASTPFPMTATYNEQFF
TRBV9	NA	NA	TRBJ2-7	TGTGCCAGCAGCGTGGGGGGCCTAACTTACGAGCAGTACTTC	CASSVGGLTYEQYF
TRBV6-5	NA	many	TRBJ1-1	TGTGCCAGCAGTTACCCGGGGTTCCACGGCACTGAAGCTTTCTTT	CASSYPGFHGTEAFF
TRBV12-3/TRBV12-4	NA	NA	TRBJ2-7	TGTGCCAGCAGTCCTGGGCGAAACTACGAGCAGTACTTC	CASSPGRNYEQYF
TRBV11-2	NA	NA	TRBJ2-5	TGTGCCAGCAGCTTAGGGATAAACCAAGAGACCCAGTACTTC	CASSLGINQETQYF
TRBV5-1	TRBD1	once	TRBJ2-6	TGCGCCAGCAGACCCTACGCGACAGGGGGTCGGACGGTTAGCTCTGGGGCCAACGTCCTGACTTTC	CASRPYATGGRTVSSGANVLTF
TRBV11-2	NA	NA	TRBJ2-5	TGTGCCAGCAGACCCGCGGGACGAGAGACCCAGTACTTC	CASRPAGRETQYF
TRBV5-1	TRBD2	NA	TRBJ2-5	TGCGCCAGCAGCTTTACTAGCGGGGTACAAGAGACCCAGTACTTC	CASSFTSGVQETQYF
TRBV27	TRBD1	NA	TRBJ2-6	TGTGCCAGCAGCCTGACAGGGGTTGTTTCTGGGGCCAACGTCCTGACTTTC	CASSLTGVVSGANVLTF
TRBV19	TRBD1	NA	TRBJ2-3	TGTGCCAGTAGTAGCGGACAGGGTGCGGGCACAGATACGCAGTATTTT	CASSSGQGAGTDTQYF
TRBV4-1	NA	NA	TRBJ1-2	TGCGCCAGCAGTCCCTTGGCTCGGACTGGCTATGGCTACACCTTC	CASSPLARTGYGYTF